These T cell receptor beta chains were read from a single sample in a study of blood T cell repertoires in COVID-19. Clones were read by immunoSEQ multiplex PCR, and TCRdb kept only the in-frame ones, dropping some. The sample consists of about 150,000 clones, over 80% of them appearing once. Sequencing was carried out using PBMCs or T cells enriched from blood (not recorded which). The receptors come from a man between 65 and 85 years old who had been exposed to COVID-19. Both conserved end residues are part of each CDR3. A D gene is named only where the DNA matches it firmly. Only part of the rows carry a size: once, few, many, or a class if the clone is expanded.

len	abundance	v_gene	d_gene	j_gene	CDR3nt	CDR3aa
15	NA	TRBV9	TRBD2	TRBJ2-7	TGTGCCAGCAGCCCGGGACTAGCGGGAGTTAATGAGCAGTACTTC	CASSPGLAGVNEQYF
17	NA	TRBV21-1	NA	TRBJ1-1	TGTGCCAGCAGCAGTGGGGCACAGGGGGCCATGAGAACTGAAGCTTTCTTT	CASSSGAQGAMRTEAFF
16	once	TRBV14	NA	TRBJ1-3	TGTGCCAGCAGCCAAGGACTCATGTTGTCTGGAAACACCATATATTTT	CASSQGLMLSGNTIYF
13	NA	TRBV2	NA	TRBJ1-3	TGTGCCAGCATTCCTGACTCGCCTGGCACCATATATTTT	CASIPDSPGTIYF
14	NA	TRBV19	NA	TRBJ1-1	TGTGCCAGTAGTACCACGGGGGGGGCCACTGAAGCTTTCTTT	CASSTTGGATEAFF
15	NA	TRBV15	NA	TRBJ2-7	TGTGCCACCAGCAGGACCCGGGAGATGGTCTACGAGCAGTACTTC	CATSRTREMVYEQYF
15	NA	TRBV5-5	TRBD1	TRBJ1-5	TGTGCCAGCAGCTGGGGGACAGGGGTACGGCAGCCCCAGCATTTT	CASSWGTGVRQPQHF
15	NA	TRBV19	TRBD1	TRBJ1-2	TGTGCCAGTAGACACTTAGGGGGCGTGGACTATGGCTACACCTTC	CASRHLGGVDYGYTF
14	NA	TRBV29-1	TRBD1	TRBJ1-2	TGCAGCGCCCCGAGACAGGGGACGGACTATGGCTACACCTTC	CSAPRQGTDYGYTF
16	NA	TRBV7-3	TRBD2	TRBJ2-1	TGTGCCAGCAGCTTAGGGGGACTAGCGGCTTACAATGAGCAGTTCTTC	CASSLGGLAAYNEQFF
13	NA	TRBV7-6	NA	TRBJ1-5	TGTGCCAGCAGCTTAGGGGGAGATCAGCCCCAGCATTTT	CASSLGGDQPQHF
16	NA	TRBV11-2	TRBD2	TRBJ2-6	TGTGCCAGCAGCTTACAGCGGGGCAGTGGGGCCAACGTCCTGACTTTC	CASSLQRGSGANVLTF
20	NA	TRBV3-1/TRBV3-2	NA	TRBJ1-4	TGTGCCAGCAGAACCCAACTAAATCACCCAGGGGCCGGAGTTAATGAAAAACTGTTTTTT	CASRTQLNHPGAGVNEKLFF
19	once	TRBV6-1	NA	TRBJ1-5	TGTGCCAGCAGTGAATTCGGAAATTGGGGGACTTATAGCAATCAGCCCCAGCATTTT	CASSEFGNWGTYSNQPQHF
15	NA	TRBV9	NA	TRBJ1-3	TGTGCCAGCAGCGTAGATCCAGATTCTGGAAACACCATATATTTT	CASSVDPDSGNTIYF
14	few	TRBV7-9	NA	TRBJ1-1	TGTGCCAGCAGCTTAGCGCAATCCAGGCCTGAAGCTTTCTTT	CASSLAQSRPEAFF
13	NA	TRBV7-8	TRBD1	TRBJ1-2	TGTGCCAGCAGCTTAGTACAGGGGGCTGGCTACACCTTC	CASSLVQGAGYTF
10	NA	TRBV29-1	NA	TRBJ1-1	TGCAACATCAGTTGCACTGAAGCTTTCTTT	CNISCTEAFF
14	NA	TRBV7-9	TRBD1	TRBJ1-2	TGTGCCAGCAGCTTAGAAGGACAGGACTATGGCTACACCTTC	CASSLEGQDYGYTF
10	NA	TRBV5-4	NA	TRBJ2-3	TGTGCCTTCTCCACAGATACGCAGTATTTT	CAFSTDTQYF
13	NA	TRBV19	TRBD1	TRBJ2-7	TGTGCCAGTAGTAGGGGACAGCTTTACGAGCAGTACTTC	CASSRGQLYEQYF
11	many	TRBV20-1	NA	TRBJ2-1	TGCAGTGCTCAGATTTACAATGAGCAGTTCTTC	CSAQIYNEQFF
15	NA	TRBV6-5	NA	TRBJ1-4	TGTGCCAGCAGAATCCGAGGGTCGAATAATGAAAAACTGTTTTTT	CASRIRGSNNEKLFF
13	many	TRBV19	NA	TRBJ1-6	TGTGCCAGTGCTGGCGCTGGGGCTTCACCCCTCCACTTT	CASAGAGASPLHF
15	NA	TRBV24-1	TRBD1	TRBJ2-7	TGTGCCACCAAATTCACCGGGACAGAAGCCTACGAGCAGTACTTC	CATKFTGTEAYEQYF
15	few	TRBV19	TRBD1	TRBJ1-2	TGTGCCAGTAGTACAGCATCGACAGGGGATTATGGCTACACCTTC	CASSTASTGDYGYTF
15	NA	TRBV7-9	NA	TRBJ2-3	TGTGCCAGCAGCTTAGCGGTGTTAGGCACAGATACGCAGTATTTT	CASSLAVLGTDTQYF
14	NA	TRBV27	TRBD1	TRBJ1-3	TGTGCCAGCTCGGACAGGGGGAGAGGAAACACCATATATTTT	CASSDRGRGNTIYF
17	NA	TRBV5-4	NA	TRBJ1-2	TGTGCCAGCAGCCGAGGGTCCCGGGTGCAGATGGACTATGGCTACACCTTC	CASSRGSRVQMDYGYTF
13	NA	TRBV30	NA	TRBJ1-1	TGTGCCTGGAGCAGGCAGGAGAACACTGAAGCTTTCTTT	CAWSRQENTEAFF
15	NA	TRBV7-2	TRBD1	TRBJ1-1	TGTGCCAGCAGCTTCGACAGGGTCAGGAACACTGAAGCTTTCTTT	CASSFDRVRNTEAFF
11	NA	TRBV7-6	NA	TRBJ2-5	TGTGCCAGCAGCCGGGGGGAGACCCAGTACTTC	CASSRGETQYF
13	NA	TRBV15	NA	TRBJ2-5	TGTGCCACCAGCAGAGATAGGGGAGAGACCCAGTACTTC	CATSRDRGETQYF
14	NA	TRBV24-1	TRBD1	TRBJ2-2	TGTGCCACCAGTGCTGACAGGGCCTCCGGGGAGCTGTTTTTT	CATSADRASGELFF
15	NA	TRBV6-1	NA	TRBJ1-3	TGTGCCAGCAGTGACCCACTGGTCTCTGGAAACACCATATATTTT	CASSDPLVSGNTIYF
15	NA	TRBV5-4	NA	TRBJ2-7	TGTGCCAGCAGAACCTCCGGGGTACCCTCCTACGAGCAGTACTTC	CASRTSGVPSYEQYF
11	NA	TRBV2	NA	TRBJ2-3	TGTGCCAGCAGAGACTTCAATACGCAGTATTTT	CASRDFNTQYF
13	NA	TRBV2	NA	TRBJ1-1	TGTGCCACCAGGGGAGAAATGAACACTGAAGCTTTCTTT	CATRGEMNTEAFF
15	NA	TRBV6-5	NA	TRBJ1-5	TGTGCCAGCAGTTACTCCGCTCAGTCTAATCAGCCCCAGCATTTT	CASSYSAQSNQPQHF
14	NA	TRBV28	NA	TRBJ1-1	TGTGCCAGCAGTTTAGGCGGCATGAACACTGAAGCTTTCTTT	CASSLGGMNTEAFF
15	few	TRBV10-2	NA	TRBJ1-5	TGCGCCAGCAGTGCAGGACAGATTAGCAATCAGCCCCAGCATTTT	CASSAGQISNQPQHF
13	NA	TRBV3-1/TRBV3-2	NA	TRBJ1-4	TGTGCCAGCAGCCAAGTTCTTAATGAAAAACTGTTTTTT	CASSQVLNEKLFF
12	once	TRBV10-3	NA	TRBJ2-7	TGTGCCATCAGTGAGTCGGGGGGGGCCCAATGGTTC	CAISESGGAQWF
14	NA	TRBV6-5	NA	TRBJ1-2	TGTGCCAGCAGCTCTAAGTCGGGGGGCGTTGGCTACACCTTC	CASSSKSGGVGYTF
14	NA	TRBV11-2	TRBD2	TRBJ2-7	TGTGCCAGCAGCCTGGGACTAGCGAGCTACGAGCAGTACTTC	CASSLGLASYEQYF
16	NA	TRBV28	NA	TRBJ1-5	TGTGCCAGCCAGTTCCTTAGCAGGGAAACGGGTCAGCCCCAGCATTTT	CASQFLSRETGQPQHF
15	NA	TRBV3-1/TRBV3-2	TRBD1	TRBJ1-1	TGTGCCAGCAGCCCCCGGGACAGGGTTGGGACTGAAGCTTTCTTT	CASSPRDRVGTEAFF
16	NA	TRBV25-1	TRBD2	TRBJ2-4	TGTGCCAGCAGTTTGCCCCCCGGCGGGGGGGGAAACATTCAGTACTTC	CASSLPPGGGGNIQYF
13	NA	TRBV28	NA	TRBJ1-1	TGTGCCAGCAGCCCCCGTTTGGGGGGTGAAGCTTTCTTT	CASSPRLGGEAFF
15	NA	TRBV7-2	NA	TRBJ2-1	TGTGCCAGCAGCCTCTGGACTGGCCACGTTAATGAGCAGTTCTTC	CASSLWTGHVNEQFF
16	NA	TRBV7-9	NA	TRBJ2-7	TGTGCCAGCAGCCCCGAGGGAATTCCGGGAGAATACGAGCAGTACTTC	CASSPEGIPGEYEQYF
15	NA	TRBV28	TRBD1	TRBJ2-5	TGTGCCAGCAGTTTAATTACAGGGGTGGAAGAGACCCAGTACTTC	CASSLITGVEETQYF
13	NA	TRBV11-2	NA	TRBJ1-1	TGTGCCAGCAGCTCTTACAGGGACACTGAAGCTTTCTTT	CASSSYRDTEAFF
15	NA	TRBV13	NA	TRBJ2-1	TGTGCCAGCAGCTTAGTGGCGGTCTCCTACAATGAGCAGTTCTTC	CASSLVAVSYNEQFF
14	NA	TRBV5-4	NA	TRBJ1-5	TGTGCCAGCAGCCCGGGAGCGGGCAATCAGCCCCAGCATTTT	CASSPGAGNQPQHF
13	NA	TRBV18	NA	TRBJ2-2	TGTGCCAGCTCCCTCCGGGACTCCGGGGAGCTGTTTTTT	CASSLRDSGELFF
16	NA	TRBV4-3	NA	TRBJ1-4	TGCGCCAGCAGCCGGATTCTCCGGGAGGGGAGTGAAAAACTGTTTTTT	CASSRILREGSEKLFF
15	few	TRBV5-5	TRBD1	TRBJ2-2	TGTGCCAGCAACTTCGGGACAGCACTACCAGGGGAGCTGTTTTTT	CASNFGTALPGELFF